A selection of T cell receptor beta chains follows, all from one sample in a study of sequential checkpoint blockade in melanoma. Generated by immunoSEQ multiplex PCR, the TCRdb table keeps only in-frame clones and is missing some. The sample contains a few thousand clones, around 20% of which appear only once. The sample here was tumor tissue (inferred from file names), taken from a patient given nivolumab and ipilimumab in sequence. The source of these receptors is a human donor with melanoma. Both conserved end residues are part of each CDR3. Fields, in order: CDR3 length, D gene, clone size, J gene, V gene, CDR3 protein, CDR3 DNA. D genes are given only for firm matches. Clone size is shown for a subset of rows, as once, few, many or a class of expanded clone.

>15|NA|few|TRBJ2-6|TRBV9
CASRLGSTGANVLTF
TGTGCCAGCAGGTTGGGGTCGACTGGGGCCAACGTCCTGACTTTC
>15|TRBD2|NA|TRBJ2-7|TRBV19
CASSIGGGSTYEQYF
TGTGCCAGTAGTATAGGGGGCGGGAGTACCTACGAGCAGTACTTC
>12|NA|NA|TRBJ1-4|TRBV29-1
CSVGQQREKLFF
TGCAGCGTTGGACAGCAAAGGGAAAAACTGTTTTTT
>15|NA|NA|TRBJ2-1|TRBV11-3
CASSLDVQTANEQFF
TGTGCCAGCAGCTTAGACGTCCAAACCGCAAATGAGCAGTTCTTC
>16|TRBD2|NA|TRBJ2-2|TRBV9
CASSVGPAGGTGELFF
TGTGCCAGCAGCGTAGGCCCAGCGGGAGGCACCGGGGAGCTGTTTTTT
>15|NA|few|TRBJ2-2|TRBV6-8
CALARDFASTGELFF
TGTGCCCTCGCCCGGGACTTCGCCTCTACCGGGGAGCTGTTTTTT
>14|NA|NA|TRBJ1-4|TRBV5-1
CASSLEGTDGKLFF
TGCGCCAGCAGCTTGGAGGGGACGGATGGAAAACTGTTTTTT
>16|TRBD1|NA|TRBJ1-5|TRBV19
CASSLPGQGVNQPQHF
TGTGCCAGTAGTTTACCGGGACAGGGAGTCAATCAGCCCCAGCATTTT
>13|NA|many|TRBJ1-1|TRBV23-1
CASSSYSNTEAFF
TGCGCCAGCAGCTCTTACTCGAACACTGAAGCTTTCTTT
>14|NA|few|TRBJ1-2|TRBV6-8
CASNDRDTYYGYTF
TGTGCCAGCAATGATCGGGACACTTACTATGGCTACACCTTC
>14|NA|medium-sized|TRBJ2-3|TRBV9
CASSVGGGLDTQYF
TGTGCCAGCAGCGTAGGAGGGGGTTTAGATACGCAGTATTTT
>16|NA|many|TRBJ2-1|TRBV11-3
CASSLREAVIYNEQFF
TGTGCCAGCAGCTTAAGGGAGGCAGTCATCTACAATGAGCAGTTCTTC
>15|TRBD1|few|TRBJ2-1|TRBV6-8
CASRRGQISYNEQFF
TGTGCCAGCAGAAGGGGACAGATCTCCTACAATGAGCAGTTCTTC
>15|TRBD2|NA|TRBJ2-1|TRBV7-1
CASSLSAGGYNEQFF
TGTGCCAGCAGCTTAAGTGCGGGAGGATACAATGAGCAGTTCTTC
>14|TRBD1|few|TRBJ1-4|TRBV30
CAWGTGGMDEKLFF
TGTGCCTGGGGGACAGGGGGTATGGACGAAAAACTGTTTTTT
>15|TRBD2|large|TRBJ2-6|TRBV15
CATSRGGSGANVLTF
TGTGCCACCAGCAGGGGCGGGAGTGGGGCCAACGTCCTGACTTTC
>16|TRBD1|many|TRBJ2-2|TRBV11-3
CASSEPGTGRTGELFF
TGTGCCAGCAGCGAGCCCGGGACAGGGAGGACCGGGGAGCTGTTTTTT
>16|NA|few|TRBJ2-3|TRBV28
CASSPDPQRRTDTQYF
TGTGCCAGCAGTCCGGATCCCCAGCGACGCACAGATACGCAGTATTTT
>15|NA|many|TRBJ2-1|TRBV11-3
CASSREQGAYNEQFF
TGTGCCAGCAGCCGGGAGCAGGGGGCCTACAATGAGCAGTTCTTC
>15|TRBD1|NA|TRBJ1-5|TRBV6-8
CAISAGQGGNQPQHF
TGTGCCATCAGTGCCGGACAGGGCGGCAATCAGCCCCAGCATTTT
>14|TRBD1|many|TRBJ1-2|TRBV11-3
CASSNWDRPYGYTF
TGTGCCAGCAGCAACTGGGACAGGCCCTATGGCTACACCTTC
>12|NA|few|TRBJ2-1|TRBV14
CASSQVNIEQFF
TGTGCCAGCAGCCAAGTGAACATCGAGCAGTTCTTC
>14|TRBD2|once|TRBJ2-7|TRBV19
CASSMGGRADEQYF
TGTGCCAGTAGTATGGGCGGGAGGGCGGACGAGCAGTACTTC
>13|NA|medium-sized|TRBJ1-3|TRBV6-8
CASIRQGSDTIYF
TGTGCCAGCATCAGGCAGGGAAGCGACACCATATATTTT
>16|TRBD2|few|TRBJ2-1|TRBV6-8
CASSYSSGGAGNEQFF
TGTGCCAGCAGTTACTCTAGCGGGGGGGCAGGGAATGAGCAGTTCTTC
>20|NA|many|TRBJ1-1|TRBV11-3
CASSLKPWGGLSMGNTEAFF
TGTGCCAGCAGCCTAAAACCCTGGGGAGGTCTCTCGATGGGGAACACTGAAGCTTTCTTT
>15|NA|NA|TRBJ1-1|TRBV5-1
CASSEAYSMNTEAFF
TGCGCCAGCAGCGAGGCTTACAGCATGAACACTGAAGCTTTCTTT
>14|NA|medium-sized|TRBJ1-1|TRBV11-3
CASTLGTANTEAFF
TGTGCCAGCACCCTGGGGACGGCGAACACTGAAGCTTTCTTT
>16|NA|NA|TRBJ2-1|TRBV27
CASSPRTTGAYNEQFF
TGTGCCAGCAGTCCTCGCACTACCGGGGCCTACAATGAGCAGTTCTTC
>13|TRBD1|once|TRBJ2-7|TRBV18
CASSRQGDNEQYF
TGTGCCAGCTCACGACAGGGAGACAACGAGCAGTACTTC